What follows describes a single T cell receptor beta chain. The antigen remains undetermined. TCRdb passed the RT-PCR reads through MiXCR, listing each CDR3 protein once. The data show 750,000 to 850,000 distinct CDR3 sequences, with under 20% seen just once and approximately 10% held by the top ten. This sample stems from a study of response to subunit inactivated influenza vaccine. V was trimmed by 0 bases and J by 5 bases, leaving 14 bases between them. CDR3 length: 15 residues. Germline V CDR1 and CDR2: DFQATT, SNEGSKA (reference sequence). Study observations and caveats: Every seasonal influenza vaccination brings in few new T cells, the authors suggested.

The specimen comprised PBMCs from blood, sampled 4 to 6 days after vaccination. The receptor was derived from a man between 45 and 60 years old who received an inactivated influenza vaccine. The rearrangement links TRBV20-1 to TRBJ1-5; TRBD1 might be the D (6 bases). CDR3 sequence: CSARDPGRGHQPQHF. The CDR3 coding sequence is TGCAGTGCTAGAGATCCGGGCAGGGGCCATCAGCCCCAGCATTTT.